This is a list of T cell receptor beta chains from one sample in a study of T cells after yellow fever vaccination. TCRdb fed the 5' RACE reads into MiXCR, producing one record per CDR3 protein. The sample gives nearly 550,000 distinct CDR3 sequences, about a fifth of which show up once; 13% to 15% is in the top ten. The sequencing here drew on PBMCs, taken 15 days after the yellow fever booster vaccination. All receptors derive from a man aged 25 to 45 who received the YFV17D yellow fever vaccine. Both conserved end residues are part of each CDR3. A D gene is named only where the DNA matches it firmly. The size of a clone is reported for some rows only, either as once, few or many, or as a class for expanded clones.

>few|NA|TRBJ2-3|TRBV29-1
TGCAGCGTTGTAGGCCTAGCTGCAGATACGCAGTATTTT
CSVVGLAADTQYF
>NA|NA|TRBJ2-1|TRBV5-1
TGCGCCAGCAGCTTGGGGCCGGGCATAACTAGCTTTTTAGACAATGAGCAGTTCTTC
CASSLGPGITSFLDNEQFF
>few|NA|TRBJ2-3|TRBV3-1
TGTGCCAGCAGCCTCCAGGTTAGCGCCAGCACAGATACGCAGTATTTT
CASSLQVSASTDTQYF
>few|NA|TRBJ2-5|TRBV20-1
TGCAGTGCCCCTCCGGGAAGCCAAGAGACCCAGTACTTC
CSAPPGSQETQYF
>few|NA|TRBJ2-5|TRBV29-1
TGCAGCGTTAAACCCCCTCGGGAGACCCAGTACTTC
CSVKPPRETQYF
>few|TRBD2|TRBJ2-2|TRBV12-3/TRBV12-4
TGTGCCAGCAGGGGGGCGACTAGCGGGAGTCGAGGCACCGGGGAGCTGTTTTTT
CASRGATSGSRGTGELFF
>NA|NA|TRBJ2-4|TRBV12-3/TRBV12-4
TGTGCCAGCAGTTCTCTTAGCCCGAATTTCCCCAAAAACATTCAGTACTTC
CASSSLSPNFPKNIQYF
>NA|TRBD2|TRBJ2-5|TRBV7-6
TGTGCCAGCAGCACCCCGGGACTAGCGGGAGAAGAGACCCAGTACTTC
CASSTPGLAGEETQYF
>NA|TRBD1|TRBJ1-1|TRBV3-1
TGTGCCAGCAGCCAATTACAGGGGGCGACTGAAGCTTTCTTT
CASSQLQGATEAFF
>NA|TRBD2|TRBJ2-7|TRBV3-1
TGTGCCAGCAGGGGGACTAGTCCCTACGAGCAGTACTTC
CASRGTSPYEQYF
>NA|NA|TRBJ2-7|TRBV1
TGCACCAGCAGCCTGACTAGCGACGAGCAGTACTTC
CTSSLTSDEQYF
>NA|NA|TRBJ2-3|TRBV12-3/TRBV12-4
TGTGCCAGCAGTTTAGGGGACTGGCGGGGCGCAGATACGCAGTATTTT
CASSLGDWRGADTQYF
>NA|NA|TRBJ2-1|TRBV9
TGTGCCAGCAGCGTGGGCCTAGGTGGCAATGAGCAGTTCTTC
CASSVGLGGNEQFF
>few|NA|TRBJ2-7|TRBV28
TGTGCCAGCAGTTTATGGGAACCCTACGAGCAGTACTTC
CASSLWEPYEQYF
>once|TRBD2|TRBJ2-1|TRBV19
TGTGCCAGTAGAAGCCCCAGCGGGAGGGCCGGTATCTCCTACAATGACCAGTTCTTC
CASRSPSGRAGISYNDQFF
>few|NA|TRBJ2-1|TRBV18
TGTGCCAGCTCACCACCGGTAAGGACGATTCGAAACAATGAGCAGTTCTTC
CASSPPVRTIRNNEQFF
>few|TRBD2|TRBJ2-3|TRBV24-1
TGTGCCACCAGTTCTCCCCGGGAGGCAGATACGCAGTATTTT
CATSSPREADTQYF
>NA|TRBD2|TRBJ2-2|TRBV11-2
TGTGCCAGCGCCAGCGGGAGTTGGAGCACCGGGGAGCTGTTTTTT
CASASGSWSTGELFF
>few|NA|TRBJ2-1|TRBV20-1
TGCAGTGCTACGACGGAAAACAATGAGCAGTTCTTC
CSATTENNEQFF
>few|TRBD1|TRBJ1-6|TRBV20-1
TGCAGTGCACACAGCCCTAGCGGACAGGGTAGCTCCTATAATTCACCCCTCCACTTT
CSAHSPSGQGSSYNSPLHF
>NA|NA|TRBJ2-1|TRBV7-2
TGTGCCAGCAGACTCTCTAGGGCTAGCAACAATGAGCAGTTCTTC
CASRLSRASNNEQFF
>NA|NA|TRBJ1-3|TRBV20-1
TGCAGTGCTAGAGTTGGTGACGGAAACACCATATATTTT
CSARVGDGNTIYF
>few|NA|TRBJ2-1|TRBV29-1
TGCAGCGTCTCTCGGGGAATGGATGAGCAGTTCTTC
CSVSRGMDEQFF
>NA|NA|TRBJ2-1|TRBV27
TGTGCCAGCAAGTATGGGACGAGCTCCTACAATGAGCAGTTCTTC
CASKYGTSSYNEQFF
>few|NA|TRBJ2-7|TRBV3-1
TGTGCCAGCAGCCAAGGGGGAAGGGTTTTGGAAGGGGCCGCCTACGAGCAGTACTTC
CASSQGGRVLEGAAYEQYF
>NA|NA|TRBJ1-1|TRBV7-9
TGTGCCAGCAGCTTAGCGAGACCAGACGGGGCGAACCATGAAGCTTTCTTT
CASSLARPDGANHEAFF
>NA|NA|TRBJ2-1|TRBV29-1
TGCAGCGGCATAAATCAGGGGAGCTCCTACAATGAGCAGTTCTTC
CSGINQGSSYNEQFF
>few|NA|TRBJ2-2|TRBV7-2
TGTGCCAGCAGCTTCCTTCCCAGGGAGCTGTTTTTT
CASSFLPRELFF
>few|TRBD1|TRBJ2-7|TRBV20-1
TGCAGTGCTAGCCGGGACAGACCCTACGAGCAGTACTTC
CSASRDRPYEQYF
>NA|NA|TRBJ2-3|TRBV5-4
TGTGCCAGCAGCCGGCCCTCTAGGGGGGAGGATACGCAGTATTTT
CASSRPSRGEDTQYF
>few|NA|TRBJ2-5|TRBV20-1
TGCAGTGCCCCCCCATCGGAGACCCAGTACTTC
CSAPPSETQYF
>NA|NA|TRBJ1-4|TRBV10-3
TGTGCCATCAGTAAAGACAGCGCAACTAATGAAAAACTGTTTTTT
CAISKDSATNEKLFF
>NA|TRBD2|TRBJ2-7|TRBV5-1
TGCGCCAGCAGTAATTTCCTAGCGGGAGGCGAGCAGTACTTC
CASSNFLAGGEQYF
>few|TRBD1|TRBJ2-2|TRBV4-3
TGCGCCAGCAGCCAAGGACAGGGGTACGCCGGGGAGCTGTTTTTT
CASSQGQGYAGELFF
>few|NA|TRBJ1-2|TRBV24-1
TGTGCCACCAGTGATTTCAAATCTAACTATGGCTACACCTTC
CATSDFKSNYGYTF
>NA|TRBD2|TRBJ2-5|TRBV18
TGTGCCAGCTCACCGTCTAGCGGGAAAGAGACCCAGTACTTC
CASSPSSGKETQYF
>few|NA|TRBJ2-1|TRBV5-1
TGCGCCAGCAGCTTGGGGTCGTTTGGGCAGTTCTTC
CASSLGSFGQFF
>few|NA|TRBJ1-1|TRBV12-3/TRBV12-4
TGTGCCAGCATTCTAGAGGGGGGGGTGAACACTGAAGCTTTCTTT
CASILEGGVNTEAFF
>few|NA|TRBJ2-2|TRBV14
TGTGCCAGCAGCCAAACCCGCTGGGAGCTGTTTTTT
CASSQTRWELFF
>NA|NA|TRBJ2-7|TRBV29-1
TGCAGCGTTGGACAGGTGAGATACGAGCAGTACTTC
CSVGQVRYEQYF
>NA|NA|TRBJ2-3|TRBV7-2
TGTGCCAGCAGCGGGAGAGTTACTAGCACAGATACGCAGTATTTT
CASSGRVTSTDTQYF
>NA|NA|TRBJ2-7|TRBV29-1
TGCAGCGTTGGCTGGGGGGTTGAGCAGTACTTC
CSVGWGVEQYF
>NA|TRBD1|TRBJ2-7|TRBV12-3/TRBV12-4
TGTGCCAGCACCCCGGGACAGGGCCTCTCCTACGAGCAGTACTTC
CASTPGQGLSYEQYF
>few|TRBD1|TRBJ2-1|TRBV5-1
TGCGCCAGCAGCGACCAGGGGGTACAATATGAGCAGTTCTTC
CASSDQGVQYEQFF
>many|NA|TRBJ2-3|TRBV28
TGTGCCAGCGGCCTGGGGGGCCCAGATACGCAGTATTTT
CASGLGGPDTQYF
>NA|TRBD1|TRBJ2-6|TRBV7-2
TGTGCCAGCAGACGGGACAGGGGAATGCGGGGGGCCAACGTCCTGACTTTC
CASRRDRGMRGANVLTF
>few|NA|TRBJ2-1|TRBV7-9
TGTGCCAGCAGCCCCCGGGGTGTTTTGGCCTACAATGAGCAGTTCTTC
CASSPRGVLAYNEQFF
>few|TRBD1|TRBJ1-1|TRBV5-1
TGCGCCAGCGGCCGACAGGGGGTCGACACTGAAGCTTTCTTT
CASGRQGVDTEAFF
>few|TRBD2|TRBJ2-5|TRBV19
TGTGCCAGTAGTGGCGAGACTAGCGGAAAAGAGACCCAGTACTTC
CASSGETSGKETQYF
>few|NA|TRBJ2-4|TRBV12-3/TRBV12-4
TGTGCCAGCAGTTTAGCGCGGAGGGGCAGCGGCATTCAGTACTTC
CASSLARRGSGIQYF
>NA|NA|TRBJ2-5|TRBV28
TGTACCAGCAGCCTTACTGTAGAGACCCAGTACTTC
CTSSLTVETQYF
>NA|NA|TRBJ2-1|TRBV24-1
TGTGCCACCAGTGGGGGGGCATCCTACAATGAGCAGTTCTTC
CATSGGASYNEQFF
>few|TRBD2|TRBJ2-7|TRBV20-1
TGCAGTGCTACTCTTTCTAGCGGGAGGGCATACGAGCAGTACTTC
CSATLSSGRAYEQYF